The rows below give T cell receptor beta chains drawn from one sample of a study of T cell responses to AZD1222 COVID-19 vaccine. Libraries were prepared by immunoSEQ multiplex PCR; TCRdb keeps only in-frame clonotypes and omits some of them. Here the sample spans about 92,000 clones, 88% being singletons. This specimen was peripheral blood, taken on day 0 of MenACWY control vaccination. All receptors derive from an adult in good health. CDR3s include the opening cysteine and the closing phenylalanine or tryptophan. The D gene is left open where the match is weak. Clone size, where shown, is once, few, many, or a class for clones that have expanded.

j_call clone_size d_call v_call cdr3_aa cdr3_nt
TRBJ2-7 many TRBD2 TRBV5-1 CASSWTSGLSSYEQYF TGCGCCAGCAGCTGGACTAGCGGGTTGAGCTCCTACGAGCAGTACTTC
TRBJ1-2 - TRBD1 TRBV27 CASRRTGDVYGYTF TGTGCCAGCAGGAGGACAGGGGATGTCTATGGCTACACCTTC
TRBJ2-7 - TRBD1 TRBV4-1 CASSLETGLAYEQYF TGCGCCAGCAGCCTTGAGACAGGGCTAGCCTACGAGCAGTACTTC
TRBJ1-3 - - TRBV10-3 CAISEMTSGNTIYF TGTGCCATCAGTGAGATGACCTCTGGAAACACCATATATTTT
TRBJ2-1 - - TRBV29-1 CSVEYPDYYYNEQFF TGCAGCGTTGAATACCCGGACTATTACTACAATGAGCAGTTCTTC
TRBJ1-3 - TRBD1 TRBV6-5 CASSQDRGRNTIYF TGTGCCAGCAGCCAGGACAGGGGTAGAAACACCATATATTTT
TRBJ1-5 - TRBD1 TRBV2 CASSEEGAPQPQHF TGTGCCAGCAGTGAGGAGGGGGCACCCCAGCCCCAGCATTTT
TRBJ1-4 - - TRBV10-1 CASSDRGEPQGNEKLFF TGCGCCAGCAGTGACCGAGGGGAACCTCAAGGTAATGAAAAACTGTTTTTT
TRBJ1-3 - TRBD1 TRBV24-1 CATSDSGGSGNTIYF TGTGCCACCAGTGATTCAGGGGGCTCTGGAAACACCATATATTTT
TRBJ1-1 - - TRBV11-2 CASSNWVPEAFF TGTGCCAGCAGCAACTGGGTCCCTGAAGCTTTCTTT
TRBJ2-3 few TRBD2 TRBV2 CASTSGVVDTQYF TGTGCCAGCACTAGCGGGGTAGTAGATACGCAGTATTTT
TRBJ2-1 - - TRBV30 CAWSFGRFDEQFF TGTGCCTGGAGTTTCGGGAGATTTGATGAGCAGTTCTTC
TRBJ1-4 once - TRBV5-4 CASGDPGIPNEKLFF TGTGCCAGCGGCGACCCAGGGATACCTAATGAAAAACTGTTTTTT
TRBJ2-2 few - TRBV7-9 CASSLIGDTGELFF TGTGCCAGCAGCTTAATAGGAGACACCGGGGAGCTGTTTTTT
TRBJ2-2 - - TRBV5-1 CATSGANTGELFF TGCGCCACCTCAGGAGCGAACACCGGGGAGCTGTTTTTT
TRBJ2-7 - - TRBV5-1 CASSLDPSSYEQYF TGCGCCAGCAGCTTGGATCCCTCATCCTACGAGCAGTACTTC
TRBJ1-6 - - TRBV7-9 CASSLGNHNSPLHF TGTGCCAGCAGCTTGGGTAACCATAATTCACCCCTCCACTTT
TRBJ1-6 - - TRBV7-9 CASENDNSPLHF TGTGCCAGCGAGAATGACAATTCACCCCTCCACTTT
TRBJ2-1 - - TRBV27 CASSLVLAPYNEQFF TGTGCCAGCAGTCTCGTGCTAGCCCCCTACAATGAGCAGTTCTTC
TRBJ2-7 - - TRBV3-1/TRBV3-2 CASSQEYEQYF TGTGCCAGCAGCCAAGAATACGAGCAGTACTTC
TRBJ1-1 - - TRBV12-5 CASGLDRGAEAFF TGTGCTAGTGGTTTAGACCGCGGAGCTGAAGCTTTCTTT
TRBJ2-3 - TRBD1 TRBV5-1 CASSFTGATDTQYF TGCGCCAGCAGCTTTACAGGGGCCACAGATACGCAGTATTTT
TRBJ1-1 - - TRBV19 CASSIENTEAFF TGTGCCAGTAGTATTGAAAACACTGAAGCTTTCTTT
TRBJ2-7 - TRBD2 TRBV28 CASSSLTSGVSYEQYF TGTGCCAGCAGTTCCCTCACTAGCGGGGTCTCCTACGAGCAGTACTTC
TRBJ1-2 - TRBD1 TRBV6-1 CASSLTGGPGYGYTF TGTGCCAGCAGTTTAACAGGGGGCCCTGGCTATGGCTACACCTTC
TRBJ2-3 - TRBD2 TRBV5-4 CASSLPGTRGTDTQYF TGTGCCAGCAGCTTGCCGGGGACTAGAGGCACAGATACGCAGTATTTT
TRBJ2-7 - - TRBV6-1 CASRGPSSYEQYF TGTGCCAGCAGGGGACCCTCGTCCTACGAGCAGTACTTC
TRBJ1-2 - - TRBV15 CATSRGAGYGYTF TGTGCCACCAGCAGAGGTGCTGGCTATGGCTACACCTTC
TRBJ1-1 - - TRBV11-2 CASSLDRGTTTVTEAFF TGTGCCAGCAGCTTAGACAGGGGCACTACCACGGTCACTGAAGCTTTCTTT
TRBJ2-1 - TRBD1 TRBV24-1 CATRSTGDIVNEQFF TGTGCCACCAGATCTACAGGGGATATTGTGAATGAGCAGTTCTTC
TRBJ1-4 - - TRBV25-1 CASSQTDQNEKLFF TGTGCCAGCAGTCAAACAGACCAAAATGAAAAACTGTTTTTT
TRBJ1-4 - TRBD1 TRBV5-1 CASSRWDRGLSDEKLFF TGCGCCAGCAGCCGTTGGGACAGGGGTTTAAGTGATGAAAAACTGTTTTTT
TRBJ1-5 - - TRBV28 CASSLYQGDQPQHF TGTGCCAGCAGTTTATACCAAGGGGATCAGCCCCAGCATTTT
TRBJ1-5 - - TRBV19 CASSIGTGGVGNQPQHF TGTGCCAGTAGTATAGGTACTGGGGGTGTCGGCAATCAGCCCCAGCATTTT
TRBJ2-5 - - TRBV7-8 CASSLNGGGETQYF TGTGCCAGCAGCTTAAACGGAGGAGGAGAGACCCAGTACTTC
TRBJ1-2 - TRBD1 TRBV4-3 CASSQDPGQGRIYGYTF TGCGCCAGCAGCCAAGATCCAGGACAGGGGCGGATCTATGGCTACACCTTC
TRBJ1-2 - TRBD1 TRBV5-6 CASSNSGTGPYGYTF TGTGCCAGCAGCAACTCCGGGACAGGGCCTTATGGCTACACCTTC
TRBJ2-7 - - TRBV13 CASSPGATSSEQYF TGTGCCAGCAGCCCGGGGGCCACCTCTTCCGAGCAGTACTTC
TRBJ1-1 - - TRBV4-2 CASSQESGSTEAFF TGTGCCAGCAGCCAAGAGTCGGGGAGCACTGAAGCTTTCTTT
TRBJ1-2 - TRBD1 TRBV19 CASSIGQALYGYTF TGTGCCAGTAGTATTGGACAGGCCCTCTATGGCTACACCTTC
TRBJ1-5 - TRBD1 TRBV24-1 CATSRGDGKWPQHF TGTGCCACCAGCAGGGGGGACGGTAAGTGGCCCCAGCATTTT
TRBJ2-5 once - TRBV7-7 CASSLARGSQETQYF TGTGCCAGCAGCTTAGCGAGGGGATCCCAAGAGACCCAGTACTTC
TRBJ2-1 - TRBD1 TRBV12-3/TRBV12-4 CASRPTGSLVQFF TGTGCCAGCAGACCGACAGGGTCCTTGGTGCAGTTCTTC
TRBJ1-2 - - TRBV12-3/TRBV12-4 CASSSRTNYGYTF TGTGCCAGCAGTTCGAGAACTAACTATGGCTACACCTTC
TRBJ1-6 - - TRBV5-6 CASSLGPGQTKGNSPLHF TGTGCCAGCAGCTTGGGGCCCGGTCAGACGAAGGGGAATTCACCCCTCCACTTT
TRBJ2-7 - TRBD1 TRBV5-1 CASSLSTGTAIYEQYF TGCGCCAGCAGCTTGTCTACCGGGACAGCAATCTACGAGCAGTACTTC
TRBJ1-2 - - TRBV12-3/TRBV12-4 CASSLGAAGGYTF TGTGCCAGCAGTTTAGGGGCAGCGGGGGGCTACACCTTC
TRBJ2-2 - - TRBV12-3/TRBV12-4 CASSLKRTGELFF TGTGCCAGCAGTTTAAAACGCACCGGGGAGCTGTTTTTT
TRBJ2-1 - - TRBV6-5 CASSGWDEQFF TGTGCCAGCAGCGGGTGGGATGAGCAGTTCTTC
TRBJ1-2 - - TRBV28 CASSSQIYGYTF TGTGCCAGCTCGTCCCAGATCTATGGCTACACCTTC